This T cell receptor beta chain stems from a study of T cell repertoires in aging, cancer and after chemotherapy. About the study: Paired samples before and after chemotherapy came from glioblastoma patients receiving temozolomide-based therapy.

The germline V gene has CDR1 LNHDA and CDR2 SQIVND (reference sequence). V lost 3 bases, J lost 8 bases, and 14 bases stayed unmatched. This CDR3 has 17 residues. Study-level points and caveats: Healthy donors lost TCR diversity with age mainly through richness, cancer patients through richness and evenness.

TCR beta rearrangements were amplified from peripheral blood genomic DNA. A mixed TRB-A/B primer pool amplified rearranged TRB by multiplex touch-down PCR. TCRdb ran MiXCR on the multiplex PCR reads and lists one entry per CDR3 protein. The table has 2,500 to 3,500 distinct CDR3 sequences, 20% to 25% seen once. This clonotype is labeled medium-sized. The antigen is undetermined. The sample consisted of blood. J is TRBJ2-3 and V is TRBV19; 10 nucleotides line up with TRBD1. The receptor was derived from a human donor with a solid tumor. The CDR3 DNA reads TGTGCCAGTAGTATGGATGACAGGGGGCACCTTGGAGGTACGCAGTATTTT. This codes for CASSMDDRGHLGGTQYF.